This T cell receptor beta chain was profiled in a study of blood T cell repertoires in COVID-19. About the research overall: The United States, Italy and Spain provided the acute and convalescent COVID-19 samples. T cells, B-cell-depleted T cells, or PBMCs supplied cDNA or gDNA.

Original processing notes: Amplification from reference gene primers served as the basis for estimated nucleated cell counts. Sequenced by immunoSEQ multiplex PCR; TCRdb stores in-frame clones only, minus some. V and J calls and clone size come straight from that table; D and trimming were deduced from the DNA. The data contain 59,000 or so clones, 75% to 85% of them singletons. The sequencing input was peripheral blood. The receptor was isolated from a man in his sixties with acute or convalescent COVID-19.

CDR3 DNA: TGCAGCGTTAAGCCGGACAATTTGTACACTGAAGCTTTCTTT. Translating gives CSVKPDNLYTEAFF. The V call is TRBV29-1, the J call TRBJ1-1; possible D gene TRBD1, 5 bases. V was shortened by 5 bases and J by 3 bases, with 16 bases between the two germline ends. This CDR3 is built from 14 residues. CDR1 SQVTM and CDR2 ANQGSEA come from the germline V gene.